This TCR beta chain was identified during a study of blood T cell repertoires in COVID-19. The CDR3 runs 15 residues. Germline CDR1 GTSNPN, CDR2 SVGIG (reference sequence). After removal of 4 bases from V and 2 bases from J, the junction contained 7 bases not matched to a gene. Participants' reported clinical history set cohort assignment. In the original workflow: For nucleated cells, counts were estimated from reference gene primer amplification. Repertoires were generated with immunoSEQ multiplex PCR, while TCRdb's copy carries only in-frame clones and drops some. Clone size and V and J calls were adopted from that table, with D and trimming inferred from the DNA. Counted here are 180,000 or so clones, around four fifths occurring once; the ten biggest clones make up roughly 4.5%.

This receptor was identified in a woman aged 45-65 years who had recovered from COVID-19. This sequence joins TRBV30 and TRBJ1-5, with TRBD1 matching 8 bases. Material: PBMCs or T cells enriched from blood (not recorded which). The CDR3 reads CAWTSDRAGNQPQHF. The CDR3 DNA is TGTGCCTGGACCTCGGACAGGGCGGGCAATCAGCCCCAGCATTTT.